These T cell receptor beta chains were read from a single sample in a study of response to subunit inactivated influenza vaccine. Via MiXCR, TCRdb re-called the RT-PCR reads, giving one row per CDR3 protein. The sample consists of about 530,000 distinct CDR3 sequences, about an eighth of them appearing once. This sample comprised PBMCs from blood, obtained on the day of vaccination. The source is a middle-aged man who received an inactivated influenza vaccine. CDR3s include the opening cysteine and the closing phenylalanine or tryptophan. Fields, in order: D gene, V gene, J gene, clone size, CDR3 length, CDR3 protein, CDR3 DNA. The D gene is left open where the match is weak. The size field is filled for only some rows; it gives once, few, many or a size class.

>TRBD2|TRBV18|TRBJ2-1|few|18
CASSAPVLAGGPYNEQFF
TGTGCCAGCTCAGCACCCGTACTAGCGGGGGGCCCCTACAATGAGCAGTTCTTC
>TRBD2|TRBV6-2/TRBV6-3|TRBJ2-1|few|14
CASSLAGGLTEQFF
TGTGCCAGCAGCCTAGCGGGGGGGCTTACCGAGCAGTTCTTC
>.|TRBV20-1|TRBJ2-4|.|16
CSARGPRGGGGNIQYF
TGCAGTGCTAGAGGCCCCAGGGGTGGGGGGGGAAACATTCAGTACTTC
>.|TRBV3-1|TRBJ2-1|many|14
CASSQVDSYNEQFF
TGTGCCAGCAGCCAGGTGGACAGCTACAATGAGCAGTTCTTC
>TRBD1|TRBV7-2|TRBJ2-7|.|14
CASSGQGGAYEQYF
TGTGCCAGCAGCGGACAAGGGGGCGCCTACGAGCAGTACTTC
>.|TRBV12-3/TRBV12-4|TRBJ2-2|many|13
CASSLKGTGELFF
TGTGCCAGCAGCTTAAAGGGCACCGGGGAGCTGTTTTTT
>.|TRBV7-9|TRBJ1-4|.|14
CASSLGSGSEKLFF
TGTGCCAGCAGCTTAGGATCCGGGTCCGAAAAACTGTTTTTT
>TRBD1|TRBV4-3|TRBJ1-1|.|16
CASSQDHGQANTEAFF
TGCGCCAGCAGCCAGGATCACGGACAGGCGAACACTGAAGCTTTCTTT
>.|TRBV6-6|TRBJ2-5|few|12
CASSEGLQTQYF
TGTGCCAGCAGTGAGGGACTTCAGACCCAGTACTTC
>.|TRBV28|TRBJ2-7|many|14
CASSGPRLSDEQYF
TGTGCCAGCAGCGGGCCCAGGCTTTCGGACGAGCAGTACTTC
>.|TRBV12-3/TRBV12-4|TRBJ2-3|many|14
CASSFGDSADTQYF
TGTGCCAGCAGTTTTGGCGATTCGGCAGATACGCAGTATTTT
>.|TRBV6-4|TRBJ2-3|.|13
CASGDTSTDTQYF
TGTGCCAGCGGGGACACTAGCACAGATACGCAGTATTTT
>.|TRBV7-2|TRBJ2-3|.|11
CASSRAVLQYF
TGTGCCAGCAGCCGAGCGGTATTGCAGTATTTT
>.|TRBV20-1|TRBJ1-2|few|15
CSAPARDSTNYGYTF
TGCAGTGCGCCCGCCCGGGACTCCACGAACTATGGCTACACCTTC
>TRBD1|TRBV6-5|TRBJ1-4|.|16
CASSSSRGLGNEKLFF
TGTGCCAGCAGTTCTAGCAGGGGGCTGGGTAATGAAAAACTGTTTTTT